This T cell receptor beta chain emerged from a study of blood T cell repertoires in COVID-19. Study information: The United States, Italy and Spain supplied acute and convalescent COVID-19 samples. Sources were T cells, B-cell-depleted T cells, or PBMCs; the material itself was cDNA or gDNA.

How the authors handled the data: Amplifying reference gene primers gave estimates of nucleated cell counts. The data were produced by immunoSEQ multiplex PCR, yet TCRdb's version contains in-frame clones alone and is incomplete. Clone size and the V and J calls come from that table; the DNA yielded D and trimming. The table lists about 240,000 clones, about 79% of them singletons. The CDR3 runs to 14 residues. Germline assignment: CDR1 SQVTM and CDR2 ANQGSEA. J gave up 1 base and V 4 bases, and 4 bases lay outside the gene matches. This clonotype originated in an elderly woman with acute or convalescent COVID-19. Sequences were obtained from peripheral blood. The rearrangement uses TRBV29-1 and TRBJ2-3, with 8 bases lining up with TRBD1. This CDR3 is CSVVGTGGTDTQYF. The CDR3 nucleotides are TGCAGCGTTGTTGGGACAGGTGGCACAGATACGCAGTATTTT.